Listed below are T cell receptor beta chains from one sample, sequenced in a study of T cell responses to AZD1222 COVID-19 vaccine. TCRdb keeps only in-frame clones here, not all; method: immunoSEQ multiplex PCR. The sample carries about 160,000 clones, 80% to 90% recorded once. Specimen: peripheral blood, collected on day 0 of AZD1222 vaccination. Receptors were obtained from an adult in good health. Each CDR3 is given with its conserved first and last residue. Fields, in order: CDR3 DNA, CDR3 protein, V gene, D gene, J gene, clone size. A D gene is named only where the DNA matches it firmly. Expanded clones are given a class, and other clones once, few, many or no size at all.

TGTGCCAGCAGTACCGGGACAGGGTGGTACGAGCAGTACTTC,CASSTGTGWYEQYF,TRBV27,TRBD1,TRBJ2-7,few
TGCGCCAGCAGTGATCCAATGACAGGGGGCTATGGCTACACCTTC,CASSDPMTGGYGYTF,TRBV10-2,TRBD1,TRBJ1-2,-
TGTGCCAGCAGTCTCACCCCCGGGACTAGTGGGGGGAGCTCCTACGAGCAGTACTTC,CASSLTPGTSGGSSYEQYF,TRBV28,TRBD2,TRBJ2-7,-
TGCGCCAGCAGCCAAGATGGGGTTAGTACATCTGGAAACACCATATATTTT,CASSQDGVSTSGNTIYF,TRBV4-3,-,TRBJ1-3,-
TGTGCCAGCAGTTATAGCATTGGGCCAGGGATTGGCTACACCTTC,CASSYSIGPGIGYTF,TRBV6-5,-,TRBJ1-2,-
TGTGCCAGTAAGAAATACGTACAGGGGTACGGCTACACCTTC,CASKKYVQGYGYTF,TRBV19,TRBD1,TRBJ1-2,-
TGTGCCACCAGTGATTTGCCCCCCCTAGCGGGGGGGAGTGGGTTAGAGACCCAGTACTTC,CATSDLPPLAGGSGLETQYF,TRBV24-1,TRBD2,TRBJ2-5,-
TGTGCCAGCAGCTTAAATGCGGGGGGCTCCTACAATGAGCAGTTCTTC,CASSLNAGGSYNEQFF,TRBV7-2,TRBD2,TRBJ2-1,-
TGTGCCAGCAGCCGATCCACTAGCGGGCCCCCTGACAATGAGCAGTTCTTC,CASSRSTSGPPDNEQFF,TRBV4-2,TRBD2,TRBJ2-1,-
TGTGCCAGCAGCAAAACGACCTACCGTGTGCGGACAGGGACTCAGCCCCAGCATTTT,CASSKTTYRVRTGTQPQHF,TRBV21-1,-,TRBJ1-5,once
TGCGCCAGCAGCTTGTTACAGGGGGCGGAAAAACTGTTTTTT,CASSLLQGAEKLFF,TRBV5-1,TRBD1,TRBJ1-4,-
TGTGCCAGCAGCAGGTTGAGTGAGCAGTACTTC,CASSRLSEQYF,TRBV5-6,-,TRBJ2-7,-
TGTGCCAGCAGCGCCGAGACAGAAGGGCAAGAGACCCAGTACTTC,CASSAETEGQETQYF,TRBV9,-,TRBJ2-5,-
TGTGCCAGCTCACCATCTATTCCGGAATTAACCGGGGAGCTGTTTTTT,CASSPSIPELTGELFF,TRBV18,-,TRBJ2-2,-
TGTGCCAGCAGTTTATCGGGCGCCGGTCGCCCGGACCCTAAATTT,CASSLSGAGRPDPKF,TRBV27,-,TRBJ1-1,-
TGTGCCAGCAGCTTAGATAATTCACCCCTCCACTTT,CASSLDNSPLHF,TRBV11-3,-,TRBJ1-6,-
TGCGCCAGCAGCGGGACAGAGAATCAGCCCCAGCATTTT,CASSGTENQPQHF,TRBV10-2,TRBD1,TRBJ1-5,-
TGTGCCAGCAGCCCAGGACTGGAACCCTACGAGCAGTACTTC,CASSPGLEPYEQYF,TRBV9,-,TRBJ2-7,-
TGTGCCAGCAGGGGGAACAGGGGTAAAGATCAGCCCCAGCATTTT,CASRGNRGKDQPQHF,TRBV2,TRBD1,TRBJ1-5,few
TGCGCCAGCAGCCAAGTACCCGGACAAGAGACCCAGTACTTC,CASSQVPGQETQYF,TRBV4-1,-,TRBJ2-5,-
TGTGCCACCAGTGAGTCGGGCCGGCAACCTAGCGGCTACACCTTC,CATSESGRQPSGYTF,TRBV24-1,-,TRBJ1-2,-
TGTGCCAGCAGCTTAGGCATAGGGGATCAGCCCCAGCATTTT,CASSLGIGDQPQHF,TRBV7-9,-,TRBJ1-5,-
TGTGCCTGGAGTCAACACACGGGGTCTGAGCAGCCCCAGCATTTT,CAWSQHTGSEQPQHF,TRBV30,-,TRBJ1-5,-
TGTGCCAGCAGCCCGACGGGTGGTAACACTGAAGCTTTCTTT,CASSPTGGNTEAFF,TRBV9,-,TRBJ1-1,-
TGTGCCAGCCTGAAAGCCGGGGGGGCCGCCCAGTATTTT,CASLKAGGAAQYF,TRBV6-5,TRBD2,TRBJ2-3,-
TGTGCCAGCAGCGCCCGGGACAGGGTCCCTTATGGCTACACCTTC,CASSARDRVPYGYTF,TRBV25-1,TRBD1,TRBJ1-2,-
TGTGCCAGCGTGCAGGGTCTGTTTAGCAATCAGCCCCAGCATTTT,CASVQGLFSNQPQHF,TRBV28,-,TRBJ1-5,-
TGCGCCAGCAGCCTACAGGGAAGCACAGATACGCAGTATTTT,CASSLQGSTDTQYF,TRBV4-1,-,TRBJ2-3,-
TGTGCCACCAGCAGAGATCCCCGAGGCACTGAAGCTTTCTTT,CATSRDPRGTEAFF,TRBV15,-,TRBJ1-1,-
TGCGCCAGCAGCCTTAATAGCGGGGGGGTCTACGAGCAGTACTTC,CASSLNSGGVYEQYF,TRBV4-1,TRBD2,TRBJ2-7,-
TGTGCCAGCAGTGACGACAGGAACACTGAAGCTTTCTTT,CASSDDRNTEAFF,TRBV6-4,-,TRBJ1-1,-
TGCAGCGTCCTAGCGGGGGGTCTAGATACGCAGTATTTT,CSVLAGGLDTQYF,TRBV29-1,TRBD2,TRBJ2-3,-
TGCGCCAGCAGCCCTATCGTCCTGGATACGCAGTATTTT,CASSPIVLDTQYF,TRBV4-1,-,TRBJ2-3,-
TGCGCCAGCAGCCCTGGGACAGTTTGGGGGAGTGAAAAACTGTTTTTT,CASSPGTVWGSEKLFF,TRBV5-1,TRBD1,TRBJ1-4,-
TGTGCCATATCTTCGGGAACAGATACGCAGTATTTT,CAISSGTDTQYF,TRBV10-3,-,TRBJ2-3,-
TGCGCCAGCAGCCAAGGAATAGGCACCGGGGAGCTGTTTTTT,CASSQGIGTGELFF,TRBV4-1,-,TRBJ2-2,few
TGTGCCAGCAGCTTAAATTTCCGGGAACCTCTCTATGGCTACACCTTC,CASSLNFREPLYGYTF,TRBV13,-,TRBJ1-2,-
TGCGCCAGCAGTGAGTCAGGGGGACAGGGCACCGGGGAGCTGTTTTTT,CASSESGGQGTGELFF,TRBV10-1,TRBD1,TRBJ2-2,-
TGTGCCAGCAGCTTTGGAGGGGGCGCAAGGAATGAGCAGTTCTTC,CASSFGGGARNEQFF,TRBV7-3,-,TRBJ2-1,-
TGTGCCAGCAGCCCAGCCGGGGTTAATGAGCAGTTCTTC,CASSPAGVNEQFF,TRBV6-2/TRBV6-3,-,TRBJ2-1,-
TGTGCCAGCAGTGAGACTAGCGGGGGGGAGTCGGATACGCAGTATTTT,CASSETSGGESDTQYF,TRBV6-4,TRBD2,TRBJ2-3,-
TGCGCCAGCAGGACTTCTGGACTAGCGGGGAGTGAGGACTACAATGAGCAGTTCTTC,CASRTSGLAGSEDYNEQFF,TRBV5-1,TRBD2,TRBJ2-1,-
TGCGCCAGCAGCCAGGAGACAGACAATCAGCCCCAGCATTTT,CASSQETDNQPQHF,TRBV4-1,-,TRBJ1-5,-
TGTGCCAGCAGCTGGGGACAGGGGTTTGGCACTGAAGCTTTCTTT,CASSWGQGFGTEAFF,TRBV5-5,TRBD1,TRBJ1-1,-
TGTGCCAGCAGCTTACTACAGGGATATGGAAACACCATATATTTT,CASSLLQGYGNTIYF,TRBV7-9,-,TRBJ1-3,-
TGTGCCAGCAGTGAAGTAAAAGAAAAACTGTTTTTT,CASSEVKEKLFF,TRBV6-1,-,TRBJ1-4,-
TGTGCCAGCAGCTTAGGGACTGCATTTACCTACGAGCAGTACTTC,CASSLGTAFTYEQYF,TRBV7-2,-,TRBJ2-7,-
TGTGCCAGTAGCGCTCGGGACAGAAGATACAATGAGCAGTTCTTC,CASSARDRRYNEQFF,TRBV19,TRBD1,TRBJ2-1,-
TGTGCCAGCACCGGTCCCGGACAGGGGATTTATGGCTACACCTTC,CASTGPGQGIYGYTF,TRBV5-5,TRBD1,TRBJ1-2,-
TGTGCCAGCAGTGAAGCGCTTCAACGGGAGACCCAGTACTTC,CASSEALQRETQYF,TRBV6-1,-,TRBJ2-5,-
TGTGCCAGCAGCGTAACCGGGACAGGCAACTCACCCCTCCACTTT,CASSVTGTGNSPLHF,TRBV9,TRBD1,TRBJ1-6,once